Listed below are T cell receptor beta chains from one sample, sequenced in a study of cytomegalovirus exposure and HLA in healthy donors. The data were produced by immunoSEQ multiplex PCR, yet TCRdb's version contains in-frame clones alone and is incomplete. The sample has about 170,000 clones; approximately 96% are singletons. The sequenced material came from PBMCs. Receptor source: a woman aged 18-29 years in good health and CMV-seronegative. Both conserved end residues are part of each CDR3. Each record gives: clone size, D gene, J gene, V gene, CDR3 DNA, CDR3 protein. D genes are given only for firm matches. Part of the rows lack a size; the others show once, few, many or a class for expanded clones.

.	TRBD1	TRBJ2-5	TRBV4-1	TGCGCCAGCAGCCAAACCGGGACAGGGGTCGGAGAGACCCAGTACTTC	CASSQTGTGVGETQYF
.	.	TRBJ1-1	TRBV10-3	TGTGCCATCAGCCAGGGAAATGGGGACACTGAAGCTTTCTTT	CAISQGNGDTEAFF
once	.	TRBJ1-2	TRBV19	TGTGCCAGTAGTACAACAAGTAATGGCTACACCTTC	CASSTTSNGYTF
.	TRBD1	TRBJ1-3	TRBV5-6	TGTGCCAGCAGCTCCCGGGACAGGGGAAACACCATATATTTT	CASSSRDRGNTIYF
.	TRBD2	TRBJ2-5	TRBV9	TGTGCCAGCAGCCCTCGACTAGCGGGGGTCCAAGAGACCCAGTACTTC	CASSPRLAGVQETQYF
few	TRBD2	TRBJ2-5	TRBV15	TGTGCCACCAGCAGAGCCTCGGGACTAGCGGGGTCTGAGACCCAGTACTTC	CATSRASGLAGSETQYF
.	TRBD1	TRBJ1-5	TRBV6-5	TGTGCCAGCAGTGCGGACAGGGGAAGCAATCAGCCCCAGCATTTT	CASSADRGSNQPQHF
.	TRBD1	TRBJ1-6	TRBV15	TGTGCCACCAGAGACAGGGAGAATTCACCCCTCCACTTT	CATRDRENSPLHF
.	TRBD1	TRBJ2-7	TRBV5-6	TGTGCCAGCAGCTCCGGGACAGCATACGAGCAGTACTTC	CASSSGTAYEQYF
.	.	TRBJ1-1	TRBV9	TGTGCCAGCAGCGCGGAGGGGAGCCGGCGCGATGAAGCTTTCTTT	CASSAEGSRRDEAFF
.	.	TRBJ2-5	TRBV4-2	TGTGCCAGCAGCCAAGTGGGGTCGAGCGGGGAGACCCAGTACTTC	CASSQVGSSGETQYF
once	.	TRBJ1-1	TRBV7-9	TGTGCCAGCAGCTTTGGGGGGGAAGCTTTCTTT	CASSFGGEAFF
.	.	TRBJ1-6	TRBV7-2	TGTGCCAGCAGCTTAGCGGCGGCCGGAAGCTCCTATAATTCACCCCTCCACTTT	CASSLAAAGSSYNSPLHF
once	TRBD1	TRBJ2-2	TRBV5-4	TGTGCCAGCAGCCCTTCGACAGGGCTCTATAACCTAAACACCGGGGAGCTGTTTTTT	CASSPSTGLYNLNTGELFF
.	.	TRBJ2-7	TRBV4-2	TGTGCCAGCAGCCAAGCGAGACACCTCTCCTACGAGCAGTACTTC	CASSQARHLSYEQYF
.	TRBD2	TRBJ2-7	TRBV6-6	TGTGCCAGCAGTCCTAGCGGGTCGACCTACGAGCAGTACTTC	CASSPSGSTYEQYF
once	TRBD2	TRBJ2-2	TRBV29-1	TGCAGCGTGTCGGGGGGTTGGACCGGGGAGCTGTTTTTT	CSVSGGWTGELFF
once	TRBD1	TRBJ1-5	TRBV19	TGTGCCAGTAGTAAGGGGGCCGGGGGAGGCAATCAGCCCCAGCATTTT	CASSKGAGGGNQPQHF
.	TRBD2	TRBJ2-1	TRBV6-4	TGTGCCAGCAGTCCCCTAGCGGGGGGAGGAACCTACAATGAGCAGTTCTTC	CASSPLAGGGTYNEQFF
.	.	TRBJ2-7	TRBV6-5	TGTGCCAGCAGAGACATCTACGAGCAGTACTTC	CASRDIYEQYF
.	.	TRBJ1-3	TRBV6-5	TGTGCCAGCAGTTACTCGAGGTCCCACTCTGGAAACACCATATATTTT	CASSYSRSHSGNTIYF
.	TRBD2	TRBJ2-5	TRBV7-9	TGTGCCAGCAGCCCCGATAGCGGGGGAGCTCCCAACAAGACCCAGTACTTC	CASSPDSGGAPNKTQYF
.	.	TRBJ2-2	TRBV2	TGTGCCAGCAGTTCCGACCAGGGATCGGCCGGGGAGCTGTTTTTT	CASSSDQGSAGELFF
few	.	TRBJ1-4	TRBV4-3	TGCGCCAGCAGCCCCTCCGTTAGGGGGGAAAAACTGTTTTTT	CASSPSVRGEKLFF
.	TRBD1	TRBJ1-2	TRBV27	TGTGCCAGCAGTCTATCGGGACAGAGTAACTATGGCTACACCTTC	CASSLSGQSNYGYTF
.	TRBD1	TRBJ2-7	TRBV10-3	TGTGCCATCAGTGATGGCTCGACAGGGGGCAACGAGCAGTACTTC	CAISDGSTGGNEQYF